This TCR beta chain came from a study of blood T cell repertoires in COVID-19. Participants reported their clinical history, and cohort assignment relied on those reports. Recovered participants had two consecutive negative NP/OP PCR tests, healthcare professional clearance, or symptom resolution. TCRdb's copy holds only in-frame clones and misses some; the assay was immunoSEQ multiplex PCR. The top ten hold under 2.5% of the sample, which has over 300,000 clones, 70% to 90% seen once. The ends lost 4 bases at V and 2 bases at J; junction bases unmatched: 4. There are 15 residues in the CDR3. The V gene's germline CDR1 is MNHEY and CDR2 SMNVEV (reference sequence).

What was sequenced was PBMCs or T cells enriched from blood (not recorded which). This chain joins TRBV27 and TRBJ1-2, with TRBD1 identical over 10 bases. The TCR sequence derives from a young man who had recovered from COVID-19. This CDR3 is CASSSRTGGNYGYTF. CDR3 nucleotides: TGTGCCAGCAGTTCGCGGACAGGGGGGAACTATGGCTACACCTTC.